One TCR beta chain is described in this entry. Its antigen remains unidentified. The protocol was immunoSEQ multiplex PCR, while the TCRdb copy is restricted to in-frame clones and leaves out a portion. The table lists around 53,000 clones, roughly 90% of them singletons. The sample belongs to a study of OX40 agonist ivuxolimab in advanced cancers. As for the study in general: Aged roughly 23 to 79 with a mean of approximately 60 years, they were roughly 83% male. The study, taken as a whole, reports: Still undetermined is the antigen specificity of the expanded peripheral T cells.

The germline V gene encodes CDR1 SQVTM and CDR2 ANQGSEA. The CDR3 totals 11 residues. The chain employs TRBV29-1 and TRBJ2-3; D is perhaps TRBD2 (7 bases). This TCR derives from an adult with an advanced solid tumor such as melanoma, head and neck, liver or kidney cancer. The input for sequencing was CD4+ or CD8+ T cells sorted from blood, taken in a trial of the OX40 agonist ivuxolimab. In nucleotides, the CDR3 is TGCATACTGGGGAGGGGGGATACGCAGTATTTT. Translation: CILGRGDTQYF.